Below, 30 T cell receptor beta chains from the same sample are listed, as sequenced in a study of blood T cell repertoires in COVID-19. Produced via immunoSEQ multiplex PCR; TCRdb's table is partial and in-frame only. This table holds fewer than 150,000 clones, around 80% found once. Sequencing was done on a sample of peripheral blood. Receptors were obtained from a man aged 50-59 years with acute or convalescent COVID-19.

V is TRBV25-1 and J is TRBJ2-7, with D possibly matching TRBD1 (5 bases). The CDR3 spans 13 residues. The V and J ends lost 6 bases and 3 bases respectively, with 12 bases between them. The V gene's germline CDR1 is MGHDK and CDR2 SYGVNS. The CDR3 region is CASRISTGYEQYF. In nucleotides, the CDR3 is TGTGCCAGCAGGATAAGCACAGGCTACGAGCAGTACTTC.

The CDR3 region has the DNA TGTGCCAGTAGTATCCAAGCGGAAGGGGGCGCCAATGAGCAGTTCTTC. Residues: CASSIQAEGGANEQFF. The V call is TRBV19, the J call TRBJ2-1; 7 positions agree with TRBD1. The CDR3 is 16 residues long. Looked up from germline, CDR1 is LNHDA and CDR2 is SQIVND (reference sequence). The V and J ends lost 3 bases and 6 bases, in that order; junction bases with no gene match: 11.

The J gene is TRBJ2-7, the V gene TRBV4-1; D unresolved. Germline V lookup: CDR1 MGHRA, CDR2 YSYEKL. The CDR3 contains 15 residues. Trimming took off 2 bases at V and 0 bases at J, with 11 bases between the two ends. The CDR3 sequence: CASSQTEALSYEQYF. The CDR3, as DNA: TGCGCCAGCAGCCAAACCGAGGCCCTCTCCTACGAGCAGTACTTC.

The chain has TRBV14 and TRBJ1-1; TRBD1 aligns across 7 bases. V lost 4 bases to trimming and J lost 5 bases; unmatched junction nucleotides: 10. Germline V gives CDR1 SGHDN, CDR2 FVKESK. The CDR3 sequence is 15 residues long. The CDR3 loop reads CASSPYRQGRTEAFF. CDR3 DNA sequence: TGTGCCAGCAGCCCATACAGACAGGGTAGGACTGAAGCTTTCTTT.

The chain carries TRBV7-8 and TRBJ2-5; D remains ambiguous. The CDR3 is 15 amino acids. Germline V CDR1 and CDR2: SGHVS, FQNEAQ. V was pared by 5 bases and J by 5 bases, with 18 bases between. The CDR3 sequence: CASSPSLGLSETQYF. CDR3 DNA: TGTGCCAGCAGCCCCTCCCTCGGTCTCTCGGAGACCCAGTACTTC.

In nucleotides, the CDR3 is TGTGCCAGCAGGGACCCAGGGTTAGCCAAAAACATTCAGTACTTC. This sequence encodes CASRDPGLAKNIQYF. The chain has TRBV6-5 and TRBJ2-4; D may be TRBD1 (5 bases). Trimming took off 6 bases at V and 0 bases at J, with 12 bases between the two ends. The CDR3 is 15 amino acids. CDR1 and CDR2 (germline): MNHEY, SVGAGI.

The chain joins TRBV7-9 to TRBJ2-3, with D possibly TRBD1 on 6 matching bases. The germline V gene encodes CDR1 SEHNR and CDR2 FQNEAQ (reference sequence). V was trimmed by 5 bases and J by 0 bases, leaving 15 bases between them. The CDR3 length is 16 residues. In DNA, the CDR3 is TGTGCCAGCAGCCTCCGACAGGAGTCTAGCACAGATACGCAGTATTTT. This translates into CASSLRQESSTDTQYF.

The genes are TRBV19 and TRBJ1-1, with D perhaps TRBD1 (5 bases). The CDR3 spans 14 residues. V lost 3 bases and J lost 0, with 8 bases in between. Germline CDR1 LNHDA, CDR2 SQIVND (reference sequence). CDR3 nucleotide sequence: TGTGCCAGTAGTATCACAGGAATGAACACTGAAGCTTTCTTT. Translated: CASSITGMNTEAFF.

The V and J genes are TRBV30 and TRBJ2-1; D not resolved. The CDR3 totals 14 residues. V was clipped by 0 bases and J by 5 bases, with 11 bases between them. Germline V lookup: CDR1 GTSNPN, CDR2 SVGIG (reference sequence). The CDR3 loop reads CAWSVLPSDNEQFF. Written as DNA, the CDR3 is TGTGCCTGGAGTGTACTCCCCAGCGACAATGAGCAGTTCTTC. The whole variable domain, filled in from reference TRBV30 and TRBJ2-1, reads SQTIHQWPATLVQPVGSPLSLECTVEGTSNPNLYWYRQAAGRGLQLLFYSVGIGQISSEVPQNLSASRPQDRQFILSSKKLLLSDSGFYLCAWSVLPSDNEQFFGPGTRLTVL.

The chain links TRBV7-9 to TRBJ1-2; 8 bases match TRBD1. The CDR3 extends over 14 amino acids. J lost 5 bases, V lost 1 base, and 3 bases had no gene match. The V gene's germline CDR1 is SEHNR and CDR2 FQNEAQ (reference sequence). The CDR3 DNA reads TGTGCCAGCAGCTTAGAGACAGGGGTTTATGGCTACACCTTC. It specifies CASSLETGVYGYTF.

By share, this clone ranks as medium-sized. The V and J genes are TRBV24-1 and TRBJ2-2; tentative D call: TRBD1 (6 bases). Trimming removed 3 bases at V and 4 bases at J, with 20 bases between. The germline V gene encodes CDR1 KGHDR and CDR2 SFDVKD. The length of the CDR3 is 18 residues. CDR3: CATSDPETGQQPTGELFF. In DNA, the CDR3 is TGTGCCACCAGTGATCCCGAGACTGGACAGCAACCCACCGGGGAGCTGTTTTTT.

The chain carries TRBV9 and TRBJ2-3; D might be TRBD2 (6 bases). The V end was cut by 0 bases, the J end by 2 bases, with 7 bases between. CDR1 and CDR2 from the germline V gene are SGDLS and YYNGEE. The CDR3 totals 14 residues. The CDR3 protein is CASSVAGDTDTQYF. The CDR3 region has the DNA TGTGCCAGCAGCGTAGCGGGAGACACAGATACGCAGTATTTT.

This clone has just one count. V and J are TRBV2 and TRBJ2-3; TRBD1 agrees at 9 bases. V was clipped by 7 bases and J by 6 bases; unmatched bases: 8. The length of the CDR3 is 14 residues. CDR1 and CDR2 (germline): SNHLY, FYNNEI. The CDR3 spells CASTRDRVGDTQYF. The CDR3 coding sequence is TGTGCCAGCACTCGGGACAGGGTTGGGGATACGCAGTATTTT.

V usage is TRBV28 and J usage is TRBJ2-1; 7 bases agree with TRBD2. J lost 7 bases, V lost 2 bases, and 8 bases had no gene match. CDR1 is MDHEN, CDR2 SYDVKM, per germline. CDR3 length: 15 amino acids. The chain's CDR3 is CASSLLAALRNEQFF. The CDR3 DNA reads as TGTGCCAGCAGTTTACTAGCGGCCCTCCGAAATGAGCAGTTCTTC.

This clone has only one observation. The rearrangement links TRBV9 to TRBJ1-2; 10 bases fit TRBD1. The V gene end was trimmed by 3 bases and the J gene end by 5 bases; junction bases not matched to a gene: 7. CDR3 length: 15 residues. Germline loops: CDR1 SGDLS, CDR2 YYNGEE. The DNA of the CDR3 is TGTGCCAGCAGCGCTGGGACAGGGGCTCTTTATGGCTACACCTTC. It translates to CASSAGTGALYGYTF.

Regarding this clone: This could be a read error, since a much larger clone is one nucleotide away. The rearrangement uses TRBV6-2 or TRBV6-3 and TRBJ1-1; D is undetermined. Germline V CDR1 and CDR2: MNHEY, SVGEGT. Trimming took off 4 bases at V and 0 bases at J, with 6 bases between the two ends. CDR3 length equals 13 residues. The CDR3 sequence is CASSSQVNTEAFF. The CDR3, as DNA: TGTGCCAGCAGTTCCCAGGTGAACACTGAAGCTTTCTTT.

The chain links TRBV7-3 to TRBJ2-7, with a weak D call TRBD2 (5 bases). Trimming removed 3 bases from V and 2 bases from J, with 17 bases in between. The V gene's germline CDR1 is SGHTA and CDR2 FQGTGA. CDR3 length: 16 amino acids. The CDR3, as DNA: TGTGCCAGCAGCTTTATTTTGGGCGGGCACACCTACGAGCAGTACTTC. It encodes CASSFILGGHTYEQYF.

The rearrangement uses TRBV27 and TRBJ1-5; no reliable D call. The germline CDR1 and CDR2 sequences are MNHEY and SMNVEV (reference sequence). The V gene lost 6 bases and the J gene lost 7 bases, with 13 bases spanning the gap. This CDR3 is built from 13 residues. CDR3 loop: CASSLGRKQPQHF. The CDR3 DNA is TGTGCCAGCAGCCTAGGGAGAAAGCAGCCCCAGCATTTT.

J is TRBJ2-1 and V is TRBV10-1; D remains ambiguous. The CDR3 has 14 residues. Trimming shortened V by 5 bases and J by 7 bases, and 15 bases separated the two germline ends. CDR1 is WNHNN and CDR2 is SYGVQD in the germline V gene (reference sequence). The CDR3 bases are TGCGCCAGCAGTAGAACAGACCCCGCGAATGAGCAGTTCTTC. Translation gives CASSRTDPANEQFF.

In its sample, this clone was seen once. The V gene is TRBV5-4, the J gene TRBJ1-2; D is perhaps TRBD1 (6 bases). The germline V gene has CDR1 SGHNT and CDR2 YYREEE (reference sequence). Trimming stripped 4 bases from V and 2 bases from J, with 12 bases between. This CDR3 spans 14 amino acids. The CDR3 is CASSSTTGNYGYTF. In DNA form, the CDR3 reads TGTGCCAGCAGCAGTACCACAGGGAACTATGGCTACACCTTC.

The chain has TRBV27 and TRBJ1-5; perhaps TRBD1 as D (6 bases). V was clipped by 5 bases and J by 2 bases, with 13 bases between them. Germline V gene lookup returns CDR1 MNHEY and CDR2 SMNVEV (reference sequence). CDR3 size: 15 residues. CDR3 DNA: TGTGCCAGCAGTCGCCTCGGGGGGCGCAATCAGCCCCAGCATTTT. It encodes CASSRLGGRNQPQHF.

This rearrangement joins TRBV7-8 to TRBJ1-5; TRBD1 matches 11 bases. V gave up 3 bases and J gave up 5 bases; unmatched junction bases: 9. Germline V gene sequence: CDR1 SGHVS, CDR2 FQNEAQ. The length of the CDR3 is 17 residues. The CDR3 DNA is TGTGCCAGCAGCTTCCGGGACAGGGGGTATCGCGATCAGCCCCAGCATTTT. It is translated as CASSFRDRGYRDQPQHF.

The V gene is TRBV7-9, the J gene TRBJ1-1; D possibly corresponds to TRBD1 (6 bases). Per the germline V gene, CDR1 is SEHNR and CDR2 is FQNEAQ (reference sequence). V lost 7 bases and J 1 base, leaving 19 bases between the germline ends. The CDR3 covers 16 residues. This CDR3 reads CASNTVRGAPNTEAFF. The CDR3 DNA is TGTGCCAGCAACACAGTCCGGGGGGCGCCGAACACTGAAGCTTTCTTT.

DNA of the CDR3: TGTGCCAGCAGCCAAGTCCGGGACAACTCTGGGGCCAACGTCCTGACTTTC. Encoded protein: CASSQVRDNSGANVLTF. The chain recombines TRBV3-1 (or the pseudogene TRBV3-2) with TRBJ2-6; perhaps TRBD1 as D (6 bases). This CDR3 comprises 17 residues. The V and J ends lost 1 base and 0 bases respectively, with 10 bases between them. Germline CDR1 and CDR2: LGHDT and YNNKEL (reference sequence).

The CDR3: CSVSKGQGGIGELFF. The CDR3 nucleotides read TGCAGCGTCTCCAAGGGACAGGGGGGAATCGGGGAGCTGTTTTTT. The chain joins TRBV29-1 to TRBJ2-2; TRBD1 aligns across 11 bases. Germline trimming cut 6 bases from V and 7 bases from J; bases unmatched to any gene: 10. The CDR3 is 15 residues long. Germline-derived CDR1 and CDR2 are SQVTM and ANQGSEA.

Comment on this clone: One junction end does not reproduce the germline sequence, and a read error may be involved. Here the CDR3 DNA reads TGTGTCAGCAGCCCGACAGCCATAATAGAAAAACTGTTTTTT. Amino acids: CVSSPTAIIEKLFF. The chain couples TRBV9 to TRBJ1-4; D is possibly TRBD1 (5 bases). This CDR3 has 14 residues. Germline V gene sequence: CDR1 SGDLS, CDR2 YYNGEE.

The chain combines TRBV7-8 with TRBJ1-5, with D hard to call. The V and J ends lost 5 bases and 2 bases respectively, with 13 bases between them. The CDR3 is made up of 15 amino acids. Per the germline V gene, CDR1 is SGHVS and CDR2 is FQNEAQ. This CDR3 is CASSPSRLGNQPQHF. In DNA, the CDR3 is TGTGCCAGCAGCCCCTCGAGGCTCGGCAATCAGCCCCAGCATTTT.

The V and J genes are TRBV5-1 and TRBJ1-4; 7 bases agree with TRBD1. The J segment lost 6 bases and the V segment lost 5 bases, leaving 4 bases of the junction unmatched. Germline V gene sequence: CDR1 SGHRS, CDR2 YFSETQ. The CDR3 consists of 13 residues. CDR3 amino acids: CASREGAHEKLFF. CDR3 bases: TGCGCCAGCAGGGAGGGGGCGCATGAAAAACTGTTTTTT.

The chain has TRBV29-1 and TRBJ2-1, with TRBD1 as a possible D gene (6 bases). The CDR3 runs to 13 residues. Trimming pared 3 bases from V and 9 bases from J, leaving 15 bases between. Germline lookup yields CDR1 SQVTM and CDR2 ANQGSEA. CDR3 in amino acids: CSVDSAGVGEQFF. Written as DNA, the CDR3 is TGCAGCGTTGACTCGGCAGGGGTTGGTGAGCAGTTCTTC.

The chain links TRBV7-8 to TRBJ2-7, with D possibly TRBD2 on 5 matching bases. Germline V gene data show CDR1 as SGHVS and CDR2 as FQNEAQ. The V end was cut by 5 bases, the J end by 7 bases, with 18 bases between. This CDR3 is 14 amino acids long. The CDR3 DNA follows: TGTGCCAGCAGCCAAGCGACGGTTCCGGGGGAGCAGTACTTC. Translation gives CASSQATVPGEQYF.